These 4 T cell receptor beta chains originate from one sample sequenced in a study of neurological immune-mediated disorders. In TCRdb, the 5' RACE reads were re-called with MiXCR into one record per CDR3 protein. The sample shows about 95,000 distinct CDR3 sequences, around 3.4% of them seen only once. The material sequenced was PBMCs. The receptors originated from a woman under 30 with multiple sclerosis.

This clonotype was seen at least ten times. The gene calls are TRBV20-1 and TRBJ1-5, with a possible D match to TRBD1 (5 bases). Germline V lookup: CDR1 DFQATT, CDR2 SNEGSKA (reference sequence). Deletions cut 0 bases from V and 2 bases from J, with 8 bases between. CDR3 length equals 14 residues. This CDR3 reads CSAREGGGNQPQHF. CDR3 bases: TGCAGTGCTAGAGAGGGAGGGGGCAATCAGCCCCAGCATTTT.

The chain joins TRBV20-1 to TRBJ1-1, with D hard to call. The germline V gene has CDR1 DFQATT and CDR2 SNEGSKA (reference sequence). The CDR3 runs to 11 residues. V lost 4 bases to trimming and J lost 3 bases, with 6 bases between them. In DNA form, the CDR3 reads TGCAGTGCTACCGCAGACACTGAAGCTTTCTTT. It translates to CSATADTEAFF.

This clonotype was picked up many times. V and J are TRBV10-3 and TRBJ2-1; 8 bases match TRBD1. After removal of 4 bases from V and 8 bases from J, the junction contained 10 bases not matched to a gene. Germline V CDR1 and CDR2: ENHRY, SYGVKD. The CDR3 runs 15 residues. The CDR3 is CAISGYTGGSDEQFF. DNA of the CDR3: TGTGCCATCAGTGGATATACAGGGGGTTCGGATGAGCAGTTCTTC.

In this sample, this clonotype turned up many times. The V gene is TRBV7-2, the J gene TRBJ1-5; no definite D call. There are 14 residues in the CDR3. CDR1 and CDR2 (germline): SGHTA, FQGNSA. V dropped 5 bases and J dropped 2 bases, with 10 bases sitting between them. CDR3 nucleotide sequence: TGTGCCAGCAGCCCGCCTGGGGGCAATCAGCCCCAGCATTTT. Its translation is CASSPPGGNQPQHF.